A selection of T cell receptor beta chains follows, all from one sample in a study of identical twins. MiXCR, run by TCRdb on the 5' RACE reads, gives a single entry per CDR3 protein. Of 200,000 to 250,000 distinct CDR3 sequences listed, approximately 5.9% are singletons. The data also belong to a second study, concerning T cells expressing NK-cell markers.

Sequencing input: CD8+ T cells sorted from blood. These receptors originate from a woman aged 18-30 years in good health. Each CDR3 is given with its conserved first and last residue. Fields, in order: D gene, J gene, V gene, clone size, CDR3 DNA, CDR3 protein. D genes are given only for firm matches. Expanded clones get a size class; other rows say once, few or many, or leave the size out.

D gene: NA; J gene: TRBJ1-1; V gene: TRBV6-5; clone size: many; CDR3 DNA: TGTGCCAGCAGTTACTTCATAGGGGCTGGTGAAGCTTTCTTT; CDR3 protein: CASSYFIGAGEAFF
D gene: NA; J gene: TRBJ2-7; V gene: TRBV6-2/TRBV6-3; clone size: many; CDR3 DNA: TGTGCCAGCACCGTCCAAGGGGGTTACTACGAGCAGTACTTC; CDR3 protein: CASTVQGGYYEQYF
D gene: NA; J gene: TRBJ2-7; V gene: TRBV15; clone size: NA; CDR3 DNA: TGTGCCACCAGCAGAGATAGAGGGCTATTCCACGAGCAGTACTTC; CDR3 protein: CATSRDRGLFHEQYF
D gene: NA; J gene: TRBJ2-2; V gene: TRBV12-3/TRBV12-4; clone size: few; CDR3 DNA: TGTGCCAGCAGTGACGGGACTCCGGGCACCGGGGAGCTGTTTTTT; CDR3 protein: CASSDGTPGTGELFF
D gene: NA; J gene: TRBJ1-4; V gene: TRBV5-8; clone size: few; CDR3 DNA: TGTGCCAGCAGCTCCGTAGCGGACAGCACTTATGAAAAACTGTTTTTT; CDR3 protein: CASSSVADSTYEKLFF
D gene: NA; J gene: TRBJ1-6; V gene: TRBV3-1; clone size: NA; CDR3 DNA: TGTGCCAGCAGCCCGCGGACGGACTATAATTCACCCCTCCACTTT; CDR3 protein: CASSPRTDYNSPLHF
D gene: NA; J gene: TRBJ2-5; V gene: TRBV7-9; clone size: many; CDR3 DNA: TGTGCCAGCTTCGACTTTCAAGAGACCCAGTACTTC; CDR3 protein: CASFDFQETQYF
D gene: TRBD1; J gene: TRBJ2-3; V gene: TRBV20-1; clone size: few; CDR3 DNA: TGCAGTGCGCCTCACGGGACAGGGGCCTCAGATACGCAGTATTTT; CDR3 protein: CSAPHGTGASDTQYF
D gene: TRBD2; J gene: TRBJ2-1; V gene: TRBV13; clone size: few; CDR3 DNA: TGTGCCAGCAGCTTGGGGCACCTGGGACTAGCGTCCTACAATGAGCAGTTCTTC; CDR3 protein: CASSLGHLGLASYNEQFF
D gene: NA; J gene: TRBJ2-5; V gene: TRBV10-2; clone size: few; CDR3 DNA: TGCGCCAGCAGTGAGCCGGGGACTGGACTACAAGAGACCCAGTACTTC; CDR3 protein: CASSEPGTGLQETQYF
D gene: TRBD1; J gene: TRBJ1-4; V gene: TRBV11-2; clone size: few; CDR3 DNA: TGTGCCAGCAGCTTAGATCCGGGACAGATGCTAGACGTTAATGAAAAACTGTTTTTT; CDR3 protein: CASSLDPGQMLDVNEKLFF
D gene: NA; J gene: TRBJ1-4; V gene: TRBV20-1; clone size: NA; CDR3 DNA: TGCAGTGCGCCGTCTAGGGGGGCGCCTAATGAAAAACTGTTTTTT; CDR3 protein: CSAPSRGAPNEKLFF
D gene: TRBD2; J gene: TRBJ2-3; V gene: TRBV12-3/TRBV12-4; clone size: many; CDR3 DNA: TGTGCCAGCAGTTTTCCCTCTGCGGGAGCGGAGTATTTT; CDR3 protein: CASSFPSAGAEYF
D gene: NA; J gene: TRBJ2-3; V gene: TRBV4-3; clone size: many; CDR3 DNA: TGCGCCAGCAGCCATACATTAGACTCAATCCCATCCACAGATACGCAGTATTTT; CDR3 protein: CASSHTLDSIPSTDTQYF
D gene: TRBD1; J gene: TRBJ1-2; V gene: TRBV27; clone size: few; CDR3 DNA: TGTGCCAGCCGGACAGGGGGTACTATCAGCTATGGCTACACCTTC; CDR3 protein: CASRTGGTISYGYTF
D gene: NA; J gene: TRBJ1-1; V gene: TRBV19; clone size: few; CDR3 DNA: TGTGCCAGTAGTATCGGGGCAGGTTTTGTCGCTTTCTTT; CDR3 protein: CASSIGAGFVAFF
D gene: TRBD2; J gene: TRBJ2-2; V gene: TRBV6-1; clone size: NA; CDR3 DNA: TGTGCCAGCAGTACATCTAGCGGGGGACCCCACGGGGAGCTGTTTTTT; CDR3 protein: CASSTSSGGPHGELFF
D gene: TRBD1; J gene: TRBJ2-6; V gene: TRBV6-1; clone size: NA; CDR3 DNA: TGTGCCAGCAGTCAAGGGGCGGGGACAGGCTTCTCTGGGGCCAACGTCCTGACTTTC; CDR3 protein: CASSQGAGTGFSGANVLTF
D gene: NA; J gene: TRBJ2-7; V gene: TRBV7-8; clone size: NA; CDR3 DNA: TGTGCCAGCAGCCGGCGGATAGGGGCCTCGGTCCACGAGCAGTACTTC; CDR3 protein: CASSRRIGASVHEQYF
D gene: TRBD1; J gene: TRBJ2-7; V gene: TRBV10-1; clone size: many; CDR3 DNA: TGCGCCAGCAGTGAGAACCTCGGGACAGCCGAGCAGTACTTC; CDR3 protein: CASSENLGTAEQYF
D gene: TRBD2; J gene: TRBJ2-1; V gene: TRBV20-1; clone size: few; CDR3 DNA: TGCAGTGCTTCTGGACTAGCGAGTTACTACAATGAGCAGTTCTTC; CDR3 protein: CSASGLASYYNEQFF
D gene: NA; J gene: TRBJ2-7; V gene: TRBV7-9; clone size: many; CDR3 DNA: TGTGCCAGCGAGGAGGGATACGAGCAGTACTTC; CDR3 protein: CASEEGYEQYF
D gene: TRBD2; J gene: TRBJ2-1; V gene: TRBV12-3/TRBV12-4; clone size: NA; CDR3 DNA: TGTGCCAGCAGCCTCGCCCCAGTAGCGGGGGGGACGAATGAGCAGTTCTTC; CDR3 protein: CASSLAPVAGGTNEQFF
D gene: NA; J gene: TRBJ2-1; V gene: TRBV25-1; clone size: NA; CDR3 DNA: TGTGCCAGCAGTGAATTGTCGGCTAGCGCCTACAATGAGCAGTTCTTC; CDR3 protein: CASSELSASAYNEQFF
D gene: NA; J gene: TRBJ2-1; V gene: TRBV9; clone size: few; CDR3 DNA: TGTGCCAGCAGCGGTCCCGAGGCCCCGATAATGGGAGCCTACAATGAGCAGTTCTTC; CDR3 protein: CASSGPEAPIMGAYNEQFF
D gene: TRBD2; J gene: TRBJ2-3; V gene: TRBV5-1; clone size: few; CDR3 DNA: TGCGCCAGCAGCTTCCACGGGGGGGCCGGGGATACGCAGTATTTT; CDR3 protein: CASSFHGGAGDTQYF
D gene: NA; J gene: TRBJ2-7; V gene: TRBV30; clone size: NA; CDR3 DNA: TGTGCCTGGAGTGTGGCAGAGACCTACGAGCAGTACTTC; CDR3 protein: CAWSVAETYEQYF
D gene: NA; J gene: TRBJ2-5; V gene: TRBV5-1; clone size: many; CDR3 DNA: TGCGCCAGCAGCTCTTACATTGGGGAGACCCAGTACTTC; CDR3 protein: CASSSYIGETQYF
D gene: NA; J gene: TRBJ1-3; V gene: TRBV7-9; clone size: many; CDR3 DNA: TGTGCCAGCAGCAGTCGGGACACCTCTGGAAACACCATATATTTT; CDR3 protein: CASSSRDTSGNTIYF
D gene: NA; J gene: TRBJ2-7; V gene: TRBV21-1; clone size: few; CDR3 DNA: TGTGCCTGGGAAGACCAGCGGGGGAACTCCTACGAGCAGTACTTC; CDR3 protein: CAWEDQRGNSYEQYF
D gene: NA; J gene: TRBJ2-7; V gene: TRBV19; clone size: NA; CDR3 DNA: TGTGCCAGTAGTATTGCAGGGAGAAGCTCCTACGAGCAGTACTTC; CDR3 protein: CASSIAGRSSYEQYF
D gene: NA; J gene: TRBJ2-7; V gene: TRBV7-9; clone size: few; CDR3 DNA: TGTGCCAGCAGCTTAGGACCAGGGGAACTCTACGAGCAGTACTTC; CDR3 protein: CASSLGPGELYEQYF
D gene: NA; J gene: TRBJ2-1; V gene: TRBV7-2; clone size: few; CDR3 DNA: TGTGCCAGCAGCGGCAGTTCCTCCTACAATGAGCAGTTCTTC; CDR3 protein: CASSGSSSYNEQFF
D gene: TRBD1; J gene: TRBJ2-4; V gene: TRBV29-1; clone size: many; CDR3 DNA: TGCAGCGTTGAGGACAGGGTTGGCATTCAGTACTTC; CDR3 protein: CSVEDRVGIQYF
D gene: NA; J gene: TRBJ2-7; V gene: TRBV14; clone size: few; CDR3 DNA: TGTGCCAGCAGCCCAGAAACAGGGAACGCCTACGAGCAGTACTTC; CDR3 protein: CASSPETGNAYEQYF
D gene: NA; J gene: TRBJ1-1; V gene: TRBV6-6; clone size: few; CDR3 DNA: TGTGCCAGCAGCTTTGGGAGGGGTAATGAAGCTTTCTTT; CDR3 protein: CASSFGRGNEAFF
D gene: NA; J gene: TRBJ2-1; V gene: TRBV9; clone size: NA; CDR3 DNA: TGTGCCAGCAGCGTTAAAGGGGCCCCCTACAATGAGCAGTTCTTC; CDR3 protein: CASSVKGAPYNEQFF
D gene: TRBD2; J gene: TRBJ2-3; V gene: TRBV2; clone size: many; CDR3 DNA: TGTGCCAGCATTGCGGGGGGCCGTAGTGCAGATACGCAGTATTTT; CDR3 protein: CASIAGGRSADTQYF
D gene: NA; J gene: TRBJ1-1; V gene: TRBV29-1; clone size: NA; CDR3 DNA: TGCAGCGTTCAAAAGATGGCGGATGAAGCTTTCTTT; CDR3 protein: CSVQKMADEAFF
D gene: NA; J gene: TRBJ2-5; V gene: TRBV5-1; clone size: many; CDR3 DNA: TGCGCCAGCAGCTTGTGGCGGATACAAGAGACCCAGTACTTC; CDR3 protein: CASSLWRIQETQYF
D gene: NA; J gene: TRBJ2-5; V gene: TRBV20-1; clone size: medium-sized; CDR3 DNA: TGCAGTGCTAGATCCCCAGCGCGCCCGGACTGGTGGGAGACCCAGTACTTC; CDR3 protein: CSARSPARPDWWETQYF
D gene: NA; J gene: TRBJ2-3; V gene: TRBV4-1; clone size: NA; CDR3 DNA: TGCGCCAGCAGCCAAGACCCCGATTTCACAGATACGCAGTATTTT; CDR3 protein: CASSQDPDFTDTQYF
D gene: NA; J gene: TRBJ1-2; V gene: TRBV18; clone size: NA; CDR3 DNA: TGTGCCAGCTCACCAAATTCCCGGGGGGCGACTTATGGCTACACCTTC; CDR3 protein: CASSPNSRGATYGYTF
D gene: NA; J gene: TRBJ2-7; V gene: TRBV27; clone size: few; CDR3 DNA: TGTGCCAGCAGAAGGGGTTCCTACTACGAGCAGTACTTC; CDR3 protein: CASRRGSYYEQYF
D gene: TRBD1; J gene: TRBJ1-4; V gene: TRBV7-8; clone size: NA; CDR3 DNA: TGTGCCAGCAGCCCACAGGGGCGAGTGGAAAAACTGTTT; CDR3 protein: CASSPQGRVEKLF
D gene: NA; J gene: TRBJ1-1; V gene: TRBV7-2; clone size: NA; CDR3 DNA: TGTGCCAGCAGACCCGTAATGAACACTGAAGCTTTCTTT; CDR3 protein: CASRPVMNTEAFF
D gene: NA; J gene: TRBJ2-1; V gene: TRBV9; clone size: few; CDR3 DNA: TGTGCCAGCGGGTCATCATCCAATAGCGATGAGCAGTTCTTC; CDR3 protein: CASGSSSNSDEQFF
D gene: TRBD1; J gene: TRBJ2-1; V gene: TRBV7-6; clone size: NA; CDR3 DNA: TGTGCCAGCAGCTTAGGACAGGGGGCGAGTGAGCAGTTCTTC; CDR3 protein: CASSLGQGASEQFF
D gene: NA; J gene: TRBJ2-7; V gene: TRBV9; clone size: NA; CDR3 DNA: TGTGCCAGCAGCGCTACAGGTGCCGCGGGCTACGAGCAGTACTTC; CDR3 protein: CASSATGAAGYEQYF
D gene: NA; J gene: TRBJ2-7; V gene: TRBV7-8; clone size: many; CDR3 DNA: TGTGCCAGCAGTCCATTTCGCGGCCCGTCCTACGAGCAGTACTTC; CDR3 protein: CASSPFRGPSYEQYF
D gene: NA; J gene: TRBJ2-1; V gene: TRBV9; clone size: NA; CDR3 DNA: TGTGCCAGCAGCCCCCCCCTGAGGGAGCCGAAAGAGAGGGGGGCTTACAATGAGCAGTTCTTC; CDR3 protein: CASSPPLREPKERGAYNEQFF
D gene: TRBD2; J gene: TRBJ2-3; V gene: TRBV7-2; clone size: NA; CDR3 DNA: TGTGCCAGCAGCCCCGGGACTAGCGTGGCAGATACGCAGTATTTT; CDR3 protein: CASSPGTSVADTQYF
D gene: NA; J gene: TRBJ2-5; V gene: TRBV11-3; clone size: NA; CDR3 DNA: TGTGCCAGCAGCTTAGCGAGAGGCGGGGAGAGAGAGACCCAGTACTTC; CDR3 protein: CASSLARGGERETQYF
D gene: NA; J gene: TRBJ2-1; V gene: TRBV7-6; clone size: NA; CDR3 DNA: TGTGCCAGCAGCTCGGGTGATATGGGGCAGTTCTTC; CDR3 protein: CASSSGDMGQFF